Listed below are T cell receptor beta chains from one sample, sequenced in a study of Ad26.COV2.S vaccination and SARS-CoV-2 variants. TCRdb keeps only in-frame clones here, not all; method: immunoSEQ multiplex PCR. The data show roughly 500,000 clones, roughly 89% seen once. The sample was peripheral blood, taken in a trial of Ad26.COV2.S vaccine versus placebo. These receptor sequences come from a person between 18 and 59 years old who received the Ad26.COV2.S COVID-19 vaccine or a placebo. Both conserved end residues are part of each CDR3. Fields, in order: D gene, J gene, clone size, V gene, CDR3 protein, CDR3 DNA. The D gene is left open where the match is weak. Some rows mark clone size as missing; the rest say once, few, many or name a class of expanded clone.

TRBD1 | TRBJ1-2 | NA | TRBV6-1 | CASSERFGTGSHGYTF | TGTGCCAGCAGTGAACGATTCGGGACAGGGTCGCATGGCTACACCTTC
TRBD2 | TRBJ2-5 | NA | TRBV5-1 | CASSLGLAGGGQETQYF | TGCGCCAGCAGCTTGGGACTAGCGGGGGGTGGACAAGAGACCCAGTACTTC
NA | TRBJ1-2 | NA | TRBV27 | CASSSTNLYGYTF | TGTGCCAGCAGTTCAACCAACCTCTATGGCTACACCTTC
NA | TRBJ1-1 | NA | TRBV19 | CASSIMQAGTEAFF | TGTGCCAGTAGTATTATGCAGGCCGGCACTGAAGCTTTCTTT
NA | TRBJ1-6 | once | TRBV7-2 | CASSLAGAGRGSPLHF | TGTGCCAGCAGCTTAGCTGGCGCCGGACGTGGGTCACCCCTCCACTTT
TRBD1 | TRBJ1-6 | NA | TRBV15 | CATSRGGRGDSPLHF | TGTGCCACCAGCAGAGGAGGCAGGGGGGATTCACCCCTCCACTTT
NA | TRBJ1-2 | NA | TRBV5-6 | CASSPRGDYNYGYTF | TGTGCCAGCAGCCCACGAGGAGATTATAACTATGGCTACACCTTC
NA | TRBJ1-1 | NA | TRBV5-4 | CASSLVQVTSEAFF | TGTGCCAGCAGCTTGGTGCAGGTAACGAGTGAAGCTTTCTTT
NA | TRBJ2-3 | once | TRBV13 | CASSLMGGAYTDTQYF | TGTGCCAGCAGCTTAATGGGCGGCGCATACACAGATACGCAGTATTTT
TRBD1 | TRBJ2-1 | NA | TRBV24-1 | CATSDLGTEKVYEQFF | TGTGCCACCAGTGATTTAGGGACAGAGAAAGTCTATGAGCAGTTCTTC
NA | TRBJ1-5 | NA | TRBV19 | CASTPLDDSNQPQHF | TGTGCCAGTACCCCCTTAGATGATAGCAATCAGCCCCAGCATTTT
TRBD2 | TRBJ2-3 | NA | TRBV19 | CASSITTSGKGRDTQYF | TGTGCCAGTAGTATTACCACTAGCGGGAAAGGTAGAGATACGCAGTATTTT
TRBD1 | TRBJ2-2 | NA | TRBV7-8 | CASTSDRTTGELFF | TGTGCCAGCACCTCGGACAGGACCACCGGGGAGCTGTTTTTT
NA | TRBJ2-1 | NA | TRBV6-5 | CASRGSYNEQFF | TGTGCCAGCAGGGGGAGTTACAATGAGCAGTTCTTC
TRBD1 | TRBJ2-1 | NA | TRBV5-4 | CASSQSGQGYYNEQFF | TGTGCCAGCAGTCAGTCGGGACAGGGGTACTACAATGAGCAGTTCTTC
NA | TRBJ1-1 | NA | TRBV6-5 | CASSYKVSWGTEAFF | TGTGCCAGCAGTTACAAAGTCTCCTGGGGCACTGAAGCTTTCTTT
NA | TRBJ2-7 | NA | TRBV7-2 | CASSSQITYEQYF | TGTGCCAGCAGCTCTCAGATAACCTACGAGCAGTACTTC
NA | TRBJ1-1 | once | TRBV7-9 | CASSFTGFTEAFF | TGTGCCAGCAGTTTTACAGGTTTTACTGAAGCTTTCTTT
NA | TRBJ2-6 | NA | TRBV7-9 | CASSSLESGANVLTF | TGTGCCAGCAGCTCCTTAGAGTCTGGGGCCAACGTCCTGACTTTC
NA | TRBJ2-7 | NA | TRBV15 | CATSRGGEQYF | TGTGCCACCAGCAGGGGGGGCGAGCAGTACTTC
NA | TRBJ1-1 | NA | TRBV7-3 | CASSLKHRSTEAFF | TGTGCCAGCAGCTTAAAACATAGGAGTACTGAAGCTTTCTTT
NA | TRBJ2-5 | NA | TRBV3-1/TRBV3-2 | CASSQPGGPQETQYF | TGTGCCAGCAGCCAACCCGGGGGGCCGCAAGAGACCCAGTACTTC
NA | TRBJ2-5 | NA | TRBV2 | CASSHRVPGETQYF | TGTGCCAGCAGCCACAGGGTGCCGGGAGAGACCCAGTACTTC
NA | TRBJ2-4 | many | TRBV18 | CASSPTAENSVNIQYF | TGTGCCAGCTCACCGACGGCCGAGAACTCAGTTAACATTCAGTACTTC
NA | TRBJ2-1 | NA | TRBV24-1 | CATSDIDANQGGNEQFF | TGTGCCACCAGTGATATAGACGCAAATCAGGGAGGCAATGAGCAGTTCTTC
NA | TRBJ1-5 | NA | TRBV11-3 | CASSLDRGGGRQPQHF | TGTGCCAGCAGCTTAGATCGTGGGGGAGGCCGGCAGCCCCAGCATTTT
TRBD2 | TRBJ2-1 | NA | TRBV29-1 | CSVERRAGVFGSYNEQFF | TGCAGCGTTGAAAGACGAGCGGGGGTCTTTGGCTCCTACAATGAGCAGTTCTTC
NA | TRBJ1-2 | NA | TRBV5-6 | CASSLPANYGYTF | TGTGCCAGCAGCCTGCCAGCTAACTATGGCTACACCTTC
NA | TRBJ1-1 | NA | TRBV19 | CASSIVPGSAFF | TGTGCCAGTAGTATAGTGCCCGGTTCGGCTTTCTTT
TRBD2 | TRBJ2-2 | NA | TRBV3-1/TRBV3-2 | CASSQVRGGRTGELFF | TGTGCCAGCAGCCAAGTGCGCGGGGGGCGGACCGGGGAGCTGTTTTTT
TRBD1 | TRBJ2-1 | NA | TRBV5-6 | CASSLESRGEQFF | TGTGCCAGCAGCTTGGAATCCAGGGGGGAGCAGTTCTTC
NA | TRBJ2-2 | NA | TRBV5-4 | CASSLDAGELFF | TGTGCCAGCAGCTTGGATGCCGGGGAGCTGTTTTTT
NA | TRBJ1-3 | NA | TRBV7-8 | CASSLNSAGPGNTIYF | TGTGCCAGCAGCTTAAATTCGGCAGGCCCTGGGAACACCATATATTTT
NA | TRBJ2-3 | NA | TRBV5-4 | CASSLEIASTDTQYF | TGTGCCAGCAGCTTGGAAATTGCTAGCACAGATACGCAGTATTTT
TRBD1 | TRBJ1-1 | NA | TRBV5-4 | CASSLEEGGMTEAFF | TGTGCCAGCAGCTTGGAGGAAGGGGGCATGACTGAAGCTTTCTTT
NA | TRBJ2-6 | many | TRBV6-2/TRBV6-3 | CASSLKGSGANVLTF | TGTGCCAGCAGCCTCAAGGGGTCTGGGGCCAACGTCCTGACTTTC
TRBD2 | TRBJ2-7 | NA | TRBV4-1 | CASSPLLAATYEQYF | TGCGCCAGCAGCCCCCTTCTAGCGGCCACCTACGAGCAGTACTTC
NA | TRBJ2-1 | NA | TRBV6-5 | CATLNYREKQFF | TGTGCCACCCTCAACTATCGGGAAAAGCAGTTCTTC
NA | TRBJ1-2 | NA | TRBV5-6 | CASSLFAGRGYGYTF | TGTGCCAGCAGCTTGTTTGCAGGTCGGGGCTATGGCTACACCTTC
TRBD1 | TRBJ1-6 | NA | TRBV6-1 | CASSEVRTGYSPLHF | TGTGCCAGCAGTGAAGTAAGGACAGGGTATTCACCCCTCCACTTT
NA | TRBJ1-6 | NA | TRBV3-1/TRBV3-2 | CASSHYGSPLHF | TGTGCCAGCAGCCATTACGGATCACCCCTCCACTTT
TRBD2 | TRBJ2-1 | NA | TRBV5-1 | CASSLPPSGYSYNEQFF | TGCGCCAGCAGCTTACCACCTAGCGGCTACTCCTACAATGAGCAGTTCTTC
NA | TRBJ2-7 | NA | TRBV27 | CASSNGGSYEQYF | TGTGCCAGCAGCAACGGTGGTTCCTACGAGCAGTACTTC
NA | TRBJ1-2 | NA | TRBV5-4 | CASSLLAAYGYTF | TGTGCCAGCAGCTTGCTGGCAGCCTATGGCTACACCTTC
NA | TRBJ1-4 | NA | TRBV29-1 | CSVRGEYEKLFF | TGCAGCGTTCGAGGGGAATATGAAAAACTGTTTTTT
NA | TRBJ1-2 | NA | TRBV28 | CASSIPREFYGYTF | TGTGCCAGCAGTATCCCTAGGGAGTTCTATGGCTACACCTTC
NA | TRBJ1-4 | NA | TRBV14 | CASSQGGNEKLFF | TGTGCCAGCAGCCAAGGGGGGAATGAAAAACTGTTTTTT
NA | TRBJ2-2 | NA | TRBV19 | CASSIDPGRPGELFF | TGTGCCAGTAGTATAGATCCAGGGAGGCCCGGGGAGCTGTTTTTT